Presented here are 7 T cell receptor beta chains from one specimen sequenced in a study of blood T cell repertoires in COVID-19. Some clones are missing from TCRdb's copy, which holds only in-frame ones; the method was immunoSEQ multiplex PCR. Among some 34,000 clones, around 85% were seen once, and the ten largest hold around 7%. Sequenced: peripheral blood. The receptor set was obtained from a human donor in a cohort sampled during active COVID-19.

This chain joins TRBV7-8 and TRBJ1-1; TRBD1 aligns across 8 bases. Unmatched junction bases numbered 11, after V lost 2 bases and J lost 6 bases. The CDR3 is 16 amino acids. CDR1 and CDR2 from the germline V gene are SGHVS and FQNEAQ. This CDR3 reads CASSLLGGTGGSEAFF. DNA for the CDR3: TGTGCCAGCAGCTTACTAGGGGGGACAGGTGGCTCTGAAGCTTTCTTT.

This rearrangement joins TRBV23-1 to TRBJ2-1; 9 bases align to TRBD1. TRBV23-1 is placed among ORFs of uncertain function. This CDR3 is built from 13 residues. V lost 7 bases to trimming and J lost 9 bases; unmatched junction nucleotides: 7. CDR3 bases: TGCGCCAGCAAGGGGACAGGGAGGGGTGAGCAGTTCTTC. This codes for CASKGTGRGEQFF.

The rearrangement links TRBV5-6 to TRBJ1-6; 7 nucleotides line up with TRBD1. Trimming took 2 bases from V and 6 from J; bases not matched to a gene: 2. The CDR3 runs to 14 residues. The V gene's germline CDR1 is SGHDT and CDR2 YYEEEE. The CDR3: CASSFGTANSPLHF. The CDR3 DNA reads TGTGCCAGCAGCTTCGGGACAGCTAATTCACCCCTCCACTTT.

This clone has a single count. The chain couples TRBV5-8 to TRBJ2-5, with D perhaps matching TRBD2 (6 bases). The ends were cut back, 0 bases at V and 5 bases at J, with 17 bases in the middle. The CDR3 covers 16 residues. CDR1 is SGHTS and CDR2 is YDEGEE in the germline V gene. The CDR3 spells CASSLGGTRGYETQYF. CDR3 DNA sequence: TGTGCCAGCAGCTTGGGGGGGACGCGGGGTTACGAGACCCAGTACTTC.

The chain joins TRBV5-4 to TRBJ2-3; 7 bases align to TRBD1. J lost 6 bases, V lost 4 bases, and 8 bases had no gene match. This CDR3 has 14 amino acids. CDR1 is SGHNT and CDR2 is YYREEE in the germline V gene (reference sequence). For the CDR3, the DNA is TGTGCCAGCAGCCGTGACAGGGACGGGGATACGCAGTATTTT. It is translated as CASSRDRDGDTQYF.

This clone was detected once. The genes are TRBV20-1 and TRBJ1-5; 9 bases are a match to TRBD1. V lost 3 bases and J lost 5; bases outside the gene matches: 8. Germline V gives CDR1 DFQATT, CDR2 SNEGSKA (reference sequence). The CDR3 contains 15 residues. This CDR3 reads CSASDSDRGYQPQHF. CDR3 nucleotide sequence: TGCAGTGCTAGTGATTCGGACAGGGGTTATCAGCCCCAGCATTTT.

This chain links TRBV28 with TRBJ2-1; TRBD1 aligns across 12 bases. Germline CDR1 is MDHEN and CDR2 is SYDVKM. The CDR3 is 15 amino acids. The J segment lost 8 bases and the V segment lost 6 bases, leaving 8 bases of the junction unmatched. CDR3 amino acids: CASRPGTGGFDEQFF. DNA of the CDR3: TGTGCCAGCAGGCCCGGGACAGGGGGCTTCGATGAGCAGTTCTTC.